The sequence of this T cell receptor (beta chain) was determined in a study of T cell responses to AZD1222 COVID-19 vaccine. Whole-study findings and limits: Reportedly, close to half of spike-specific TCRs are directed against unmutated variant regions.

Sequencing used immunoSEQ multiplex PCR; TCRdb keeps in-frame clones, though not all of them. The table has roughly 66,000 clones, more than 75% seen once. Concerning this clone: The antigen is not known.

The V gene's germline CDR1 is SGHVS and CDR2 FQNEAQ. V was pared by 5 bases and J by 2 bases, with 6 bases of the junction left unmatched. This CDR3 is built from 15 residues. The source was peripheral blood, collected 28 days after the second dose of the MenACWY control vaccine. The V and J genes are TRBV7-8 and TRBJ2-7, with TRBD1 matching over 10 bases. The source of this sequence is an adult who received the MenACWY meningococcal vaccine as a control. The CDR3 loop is CASSIRQGAAYEQYF. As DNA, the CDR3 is TGTGCCAGCAGCATCAGACAGGGGGCCGCCTACGAGCAGTACTTC.